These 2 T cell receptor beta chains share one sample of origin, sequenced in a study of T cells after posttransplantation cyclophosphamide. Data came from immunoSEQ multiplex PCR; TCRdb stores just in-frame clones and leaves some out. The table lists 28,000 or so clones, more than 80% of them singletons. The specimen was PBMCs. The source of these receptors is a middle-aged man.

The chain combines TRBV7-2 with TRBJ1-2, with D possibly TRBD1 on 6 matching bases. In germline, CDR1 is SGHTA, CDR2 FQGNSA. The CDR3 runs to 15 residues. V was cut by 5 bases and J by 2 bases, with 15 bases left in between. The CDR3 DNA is TGTGCCAGCAGCCGCACGATTACAGGGAACTATGGCTACACCTTC. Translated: CASSRTITGNYGYTF. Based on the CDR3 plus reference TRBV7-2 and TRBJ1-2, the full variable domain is GAGVSQSPSNKVTEKGKDVELRCDPISGHTALYWYRQSLGQGLEFLIYFQGNSAPDKSGLPSDRFSAERTGGSVSTLTIQRTQQEDSAVYLCASSRTITGNYGYTFGSGTRLTVV.

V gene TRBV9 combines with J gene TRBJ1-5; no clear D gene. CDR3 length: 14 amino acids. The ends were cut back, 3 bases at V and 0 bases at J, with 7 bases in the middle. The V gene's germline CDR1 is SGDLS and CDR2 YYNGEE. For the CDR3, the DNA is TGTGCCAGCAGCGACCGGTATAGCAATCAGCCCCAGCATTTT. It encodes CASSDRYSNQPQHF.